This TCR beta chain was sequenced in a study of blood T cell repertoires in COVID-19. Study as a whole: Researchers got acute and convalescent COVID-19 samples from the United States, Italy and Spain. The cDNA or gDNA used as material had been derived from T cells, B-cell-depleted T cells, or PBMCs.

This clone was detected once. In the study's own analysis: Estimation of nucleated cell counts was performed using reference gene primer amplification. Repertoires were generated with immunoSEQ multiplex PCR, while TCRdb's copy carries only in-frame clones and drops some. From that table come the V and J calls and clone size; the DNA was used to work out D and trimming. The sample includes a few hundred thousand clones, about nine tenths seen only once; the top ten take less than 3.5%. The ends lost 6 bases at V and 1 base at J; junction bases unmatched: 8. The germline V gene encodes CDR1 SGHDT and CDR2 YYEEEE. The CDR3 has 15 residues.

The sequenced sample consisted of peripheral blood. The TCR sequence derives from a woman aged 30 to 39 with COVID-19, enrolled during active disease. V and J are TRBV5-6 and TRBJ2-5; 8 bases are shared with TRBD1. CDR3 region: CASTFPGTGQETQYF. The CDR3 DNA reads as TGTGCCAGCACTTTCCCCGGGACAGGCCAAGAGACCCAGTACTTC.